This TCR beta chain was identified during a study of blood T cell repertoires in COVID-19. Overall study: Specimens from acute and convalescent COVID-19 originated in the United States, Italy and Spain. Sources were T cells, B-cell-depleted T cells, or PBMCs; the material itself was cDNA or gDNA.

Original methodology: It was from reference gene primer amplification that nucleated cell counts were estimated. Assay: immunoSEQ multiplex PCR; the TCRdb copy retains only in-frame clones and omits some. For V, J and clone size, that table is used; D and trimming come from the DNA. This table has 90,000 or so clones, about 70% appearing once. CDR1 is SGHKS, CDR2 YYEKEE, per germline (reference sequence). Trimming stripped 0 bases from V and 1 base from J, with 7 bases between. CDR3 length: 15 amino acids. This clone occurred many times. The clonotype was recovered from a woman aged 55-69 years in a cohort sampled during active or convalescent COVID-19. The V gene is TRBV5-5, the J gene TRBJ2-2; D unclear. What was sequenced was peripheral blood. The CDR3 is CASSLGHLNTGELFF. CDR3 coding DNA: TGTGCCAGCAGCTTGGGACACCTGAACACCGGGGAGCTGTTTTTT.